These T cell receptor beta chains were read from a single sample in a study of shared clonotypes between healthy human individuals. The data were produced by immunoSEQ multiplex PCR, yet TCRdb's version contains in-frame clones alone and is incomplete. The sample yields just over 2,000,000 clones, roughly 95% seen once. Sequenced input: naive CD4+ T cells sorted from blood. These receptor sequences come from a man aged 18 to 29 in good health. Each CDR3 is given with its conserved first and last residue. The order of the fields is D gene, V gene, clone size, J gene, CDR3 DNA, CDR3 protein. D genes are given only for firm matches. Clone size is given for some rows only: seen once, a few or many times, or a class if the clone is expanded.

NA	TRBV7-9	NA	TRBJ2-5	TGTGCCAGCAGCCCCTTAAGAGAGACCCAGTACTTC	CASSPLRETQYF
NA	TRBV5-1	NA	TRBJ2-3	TGCGCCAGCAACTTAGGAGGGGATCTGACAGATACGCAGTATTTT	CASNLGGDLTDTQYF
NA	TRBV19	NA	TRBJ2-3	TGTGCCAGTAGTATAGATCGGGACGCGAGCACAGATACGCAGTATTTT	CASSIDRDASTDTQYF
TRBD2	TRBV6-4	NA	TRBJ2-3	TGTGCCAGCAGTGGGACTAGCGGGACAACAGATACGCAGTATTTT	CASSGTSGTTDTQYF
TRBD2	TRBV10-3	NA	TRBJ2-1	TGTGCCATCAGTGAAGGTGCGGGAGGGGGCAATGAGCAGTTCTTC	CAISEGAGGGNEQFF
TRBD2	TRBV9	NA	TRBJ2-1	TGTGCCAGCAGCGCGGGCCCCTCGGGGGGAAACAATGAGCAGTTCTTC	CASSAGPSGGNNEQFF
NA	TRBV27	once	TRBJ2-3	TGTGCCAGCAGTTTGGTCAGGGGAAGCACAGATACGCAGTATTTT	CASSLVRGSTDTQYF
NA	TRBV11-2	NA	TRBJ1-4	TGTGCCAGCAGCCCTTGGCAGACAGAGGGTGAAAAACTGTTTTTT	CASSPWQTEGEKLFF
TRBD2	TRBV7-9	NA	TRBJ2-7	TGTGCCAGCAGCTTAGGTCGAGGGTCAAGCGGGGCCTCCTACGAGCAGTACTTC	CASSLGRGSSGASYEQYF
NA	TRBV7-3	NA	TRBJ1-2	TGTGCCAGCAGCGCCACAGGCAGGGTAGATACCTTC	CASSATGRVDTF
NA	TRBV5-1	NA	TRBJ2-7	TGCGCCAGCAGCGAACCGGGCCGTCCCCACTACGAGCAGTACTTC	CASSEPGRPHYEQYF
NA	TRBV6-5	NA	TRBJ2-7	TGTGCCAGCAGTTTCAACCCGGTCTCCTACGAGCAGTACTTC	CASSFNPVSYEQYF
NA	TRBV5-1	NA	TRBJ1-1	TGCGCCAGCAGCTTGGATGGGGGCGCGGCTGAAGCTTTCTTT	CASSLDGGAAEAFF
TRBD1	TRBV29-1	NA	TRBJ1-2	TGCAGCGTTGGCTCCGGAGTGGGACAGGGGGCAAGTGGCTACACCTTC	CSVGSGVGQGASGYTF
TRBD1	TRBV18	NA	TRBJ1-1	TGTGCCAGCTCACCTCGGACAGGGATCGAGACTGAAGCTTTCTTT	CASSPRTGIETEAFF
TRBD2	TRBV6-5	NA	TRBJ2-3	TGTGCCAGCAGCCGCGGGAGGGGCGTAGATACGCAGTATTTT	CASSRGRGVDTQYF